These T cell receptor beta chains were read from a single sample in a study of identical twins. TCRdb analysed the 5' RACE reads with MiXCR anew, one entry per CDR3 protein. The profile covers hundreds of thousands of distinct CDR3 sequences, with around 6% appearing a single time and 1.5% to 2% taken by the ten largest. Specimen: naive T cells sorted from blood. The receptors were sampled from a man between 18 and 35 years old in good health. Both conserved end residues are part of each CDR3. A D gene is named only where the DNA matches it firmly. Some rows have no size entry. The others give once, few or many, or a class for an expanded clone.

clone size,V gene,D gene,J gene,CDR3 DNA,CDR3 protein
few,TRBV15,TRBD1,TRBJ1-4,TGTGCCACCAGCAGTCAGGGGGATGAAAAACTGTTTTTT,CATSSQGDEKLFF
few,TRBV25-1,NA,TRBJ2-6,TGTGCCAGCAGTGAGCCGTTCTCGGGGTCACGGGCCAACGTCCTGACTTTC,CASSEPFSGSRANVLTF
NA,TRBV30,TRBD1,TRBJ1-2,TGTGCCTGGAGGGTAACCGGGACAGGGGGCGGCTATGGCTACACCTTC,CAWRVTGTGGGYGYTF
NA,TRBV7-9,NA,TRBJ2-1,TGTGCCAGCAGCTTAGGGACCGGGAGATCCCGGCAGTTCTTC,CASSLGTGRSRQFF
many,TRBV20-1,TRBD2,TRBJ2-3,TGCAGTGCTAGAGGTGTGACTAGCGGCACAGATACGCAGTATTTT,CSARGVTSGTDTQYF
NA,TRBV27,NA,TRBJ2-5,TGTGCCAGCAGTTTATCGGGGCAGGCGGTAGAGACCCAGTACTTC,CASSLSGQAVETQYF
many,TRBV10-3,TRBD2,TRBJ2-3,TGTGCCATCGGGACTAGCGGTGATACGCAGTATTTT,CAIGTSGDTQYF
many,TRBV5-1,NA,TRBJ2-3,TGCGCCAGCAGCTTGGAACTAGAGAGCACAGATACGCAGTATTTT,CASSLELESTDTQYF
NA,TRBV7-9,NA,TRBJ1-5,TGTGCCAGCAGCTTACCGACGAGGTTGGGTCCCCAGCATTTT,CASSLPTRLGPQHF
NA,TRBV15,NA,TRBJ2-3,TGTGCCACCAGCAGAGAGATGAGGGGGGGGACAGATACGCAGTATTTT,CATSREMRGGTDTQYF
few,TRBV18,NA,TRBJ2-5,TGTGCCAGCTCACCACCGGTATTCAAAGGGGAGACCCAGTACTTC,CASSPPVFKGETQYF
many,TRBV5-5,NA,TRBJ2-1,TGTGCCAGCAGCTTGGAACACAGCTACAATGAGCAGTTCTTC,CASSLEHSYNEQFF
many,TRBV10-3,TRBD2,TRBJ2-1,TGTGCCATCAGGGGGACTAGCGGGAGGGAGTACAATGAGCAGTTCTTC,CAIRGTSGREYNEQFF
few,TRBV4-3,NA,TRBJ2-3,TGCGCCAGCAGCCAAGAACACGGGCCAGATACGCAGTATTTT,CASSQEHGPDTQYF
many,TRBV5-1,NA,TRBJ1-2,TGCGCCAGCAGCTTGGAGAACCGGGAAGGCTACACCTTC,CASSLENREGYTF
NA,TRBV20-1,NA,TRBJ2-5,TGCAGTGCTAGTTTACTGGGGGGAGGTGGAGAGACCCAGTACTTC,CSASLLGGGGETQYF
few,TRBV12-3/TRBV12-4,NA,TRBJ2-1,TGTGCCAGCAGTTTAGAACCGGTCTCCTACAATGAGCAGTTCTTC,CASSLEPVSYNEQFF
many,TRBV10-2,NA,TRBJ1-1,TGCGCCAGCAGTATAGCCGGTAGAAACACTGAAGCTTTCTTT,CASSIAGRNTEAFF
many,TRBV5-1,TRBD1,TRBJ1-4,TGCGCCAGCAGAACAGGGGAGGATGAAAAACTGTTTTTT,CASRTGEDEKLFF
many,TRBV15,TRBD2,TRBJ2-3,TGTGCCACCAGCAAAAGACTAGCGGGAGGGCCTGCAGATACGCAGTATTTT,CATSKRLAGGPADTQYF
many,TRBV7-9,NA,TRBJ2-1,TGTGCCAGCAGCCCCGTGGGAGCTAGCAGCAATGAGCAGTTCTTC,CASSPVGASSNEQFF
many,TRBV20-1,TRBD1,TRBJ2-2,TGCAGTGCTCCTACAGGGGGCGGCGGGGAGCTGTTTTTT,CSAPTGGGGELFF
few,TRBV5-1,NA,TRBJ2-1,TGCGCCAGCAGCTTGGCCGAGCGGGCCGACAATGAGCAGTTCTTC,CASSLAERADNEQFF
many,TRBV5-1,TRBD2,TRBJ2-1,TGCGCCAGCAGCTTGGTAGGTAGCGGGAGTGGGGCCTACAATGAGCAGTTCTTC,CASSLVGSGSGAYNEQFF
NA,TRBV4-3,TRBD1,TRBJ2-7,TGCGCCAGCAGCTCAGCACAGGGGGCATTCGAGCAGTACTTC,CASSSAQGAFEQYF
many,TRBV5-5,NA,TRBJ2-1,TGTGCCAGCACATTAGACCGAGGCAATGAGCAGTTCTTC,CASTLDRGNEQFF
many,TRBV15,TRBD1,TRBJ1-4,TGTGCCACCAGCAGAGTGGGACAGGGAAATGAAAAACTGTTTTTT,CATSRVGQGNEKLFF
many,TRBV20-1,TRBD1,TRBJ1-2,TGCAGTGGAGCCGGGACAGGGCGAAACTATGGCTACACCTTC,CSGAGTGRNYGYTF
many,TRBV10-1,TRBD1,TRBJ2-3,TGCGCCAGCAGTGAGGGACAGGGGGCCACAGATACGCAGTATTTT,CASSEGQGATDTQYF
few,TRBV5-1,NA,TRBJ2-5,TGCGCCAGCAGCTTACCGACAGACCGTGGGACCCAGTACTTC,CASSLPTDRGTQYF
many,TRBV7-6,TRBD1,TRBJ1-4,TGTGCCAGCAGCTTATTATACAGGGGAGCTAATGAAAAACTGTTTTTT,CASSLLYRGANEKLFF
few,TRBV30,NA,TRBJ2-2,TGTGCCTGGAGTTACGGCGGACACTCGAACACCGGGGAGCTGTTTTTT,CAWSYGGHSNTGELFF
few,TRBV5-1,TRBD1,TRBJ2-2,TGCGCCAGCAGCTGGACAGGGCTCGACACCGGGGAGCTGTTTTTT,CASSWTGLDTGELFF
many,TRBV24-1,NA,TRBJ1-1,TGTGCCACCAGGGGCCAGACAGTTAACACTGAAGCTTTCTTT,CATRGQTVNTEAFF
NA,TRBV27,NA,TRBJ2-1,TGTGCCAGCACGGACACGGGGATCCATGAGCAGTTCTTC,CASTDTGIHEQFF
many,TRBV27,NA,TRBJ2-7,TGTGCCAGCAGCCTCTCCTATGTATATGAGCAGTACTTC,CASSLSYVYEQYF
many,TRBV28,TRBD2,TRBJ2-1,TGTGCCAGCAGCCGAATTGCGGGGGGGTACAATGAGCAGTTCTTC,CASSRIAGGYNEQFF
NA,TRBV12-3/TRBV12-4,NA,TRBJ2-6,TGTGCCAGCAGTTTGCCAGGGTCCCTCGTCCTGACTTTC,CASSLPGSLVLTF
few,TRBV5-6,NA,TRBJ2-3,TGTGCCAGCAGCTTGGGACAGGCAGTAACGGATACGCAGTATTTT,CASSLGQAVTDTQYF
many,TRBV11-2,TRBD1,TRBJ1-1,TGTGCCAGCAGACCGGGACAGGGAGTCGGGGAAGCTTTCTTT,CASRPGQGVGEAFF
few,TRBV11-2,TRBD1,TRBJ1-2,TGTGCCAGCCGTAGACAGGGCGAGATCCGTGGCTATGGCTACACCTTC,CASRRQGEIRGYGYTF
few,TRBV12-3/TRBV12-4,NA,TRBJ2-2,TGTGCCAGCAGTGCTACCTGGGGCGGGGAGCTGTTTTTT,CASSATWGGELFF
many,TRBV28,TRBD1,TRBJ1-1,TGTGCCAGCAGTTCGGCAGGGGGGGGAGGCACTGAAGCTTTCTTT,CASSSAGGGGTEAFF
few,TRBV5-1,NA,TRBJ1-4,TGCGCCAGCAGCTTGGAAGGGCGCCTTGCAACTAATGAAAAACTGTTTTTT,CASSLEGRLATNEKLFF
NA,TRBV6-5,NA,TRBJ2-5,TGTGCCAGCAGTTACTCTCATTCGGGAGAGAAGACCCAGTACTTC,CASSYSHSGEKTQYF
few,TRBV3-1,NA,TRBJ2-7,TGTGCCAGCAGCCGCAGGGTAGCCTTCTACGAGCAGTACTTC,CASSRRVAFYEQYF
many,TRBV5-5,NA,TRBJ2-4,TGTGCCAGCAGCTTATCGACCTTGGAAAACATTCAGTACTTC,CASSLSTLENIQYF
few,TRBV15,NA,TRBJ1-4,TGTGCCACCAGCAGAGGACGGGGAAATGAAAAACTGTTTTTT,CATSRGRGNEKLFF
many,TRBV10-3,NA,TRBJ1-5,TGTGCCACCCGGGGCGTTTCGGGAGTTGGGAATCAGCCCCAGCATTTT,CATRGVSGVGNQPQHF
NA,TRBV30,TRBD1,TRBJ1-6,TGTGCCTGGAGTCCCCGGGACAGGGGTTCACCCCTCCACTTT,CAWSPRDRGSPLHF
few,TRBV12-3/TRBV12-4,NA,TRBJ1-2,TGTGCCAGCAGTCCGGACAGTCCGCTTTATGGCTACACCTTC,CASSPDSPLYGYTF
NA,TRBV5-1,TRBD2,TRBJ2-5,TGCGCCAGCAGGACGCTAGCGGGGTTCAGAGAGACCCAGTACTTC,CASRTLAGFRETQYF
few,TRBV19,NA,TRBJ1-5,TGTGCCAGTAGTATGGTACAGGGTCAGCCCCAGCATTTT,CASSMVQGQPQHF
many,TRBV7-2,NA,TRBJ1-2,TGTGCCATTCCGCAGGACGAAGGCTACACCTTC,CAIPQDEGYTF
many,TRBV5-6,NA,TRBJ2-5,TGTGCCAGCAGCTTGTGGAACGATGGAGAGACCCAGTACTTC,CASSLWNDGETQYF
few,TRBV6-1,TRBD1,TRBJ2-5,TGTGCCAGCAGTGAAGTAACAGGGGGCGAGACCCAGTACTTC,CASSEVTGGETQYF
few,TRBV27,TRBD1,TRBJ2-7,TGTGCCAGCAGTCCCGGACAGGGGGCCTTCTACGAGCAGTACTTC,CASSPGQGAFYEQYF
many,TRBV9,NA,TRBJ2-2,TGTGCCAGCAGCGTAGGACAGTTTGTCACCGGGGAGCTGTTTTTT,CASSVGQFVTGELFF
many,TRBV15,TRBD1,TRBJ2-3,TGTGCCACCAGCAGTGGACAGGGAGGCGATACGCAGTATTTT,CATSSGQGGDTQYF
many,TRBV12-3/TRBV12-4,NA,TRBJ1-1,TGTGCCAGCACCTGGTGGGGCGGGACTGAAGCTTTCTTT,CASTWWGGTEAFF